This TCR beta chain was captured in a study of somatic mutations in cytotoxic T cells in rheumatoid arthritis. Study-wide results and caveats: Significant differences in CD8+ T-cell clonality were not found between rheumatoid arthritis patients and healthy controls (age-matched).

The CDR3 length is 18 residues. Trimming cost V 3 bases and J 0 bases; bases outside gene matches: 10. The germline V gene encodes CDR1 LNHDA and CDR2 SQIVND (reference sequence). Worth noting for this clone: Its antigen remains unknown.

Measured with immunoSEQ multiplex PCR; TCRdb has only the in-frame clones, and not every one. The repertoire holds fewer than 25,000 clones, with around 79% as singletons. The chain couples TRBV19 to TRBJ2-2; 7 positions match TRBD2. The clonotype originates from a woman aged 50 to 60 in good health. The sequencing input was CD8+ T cells sorted from blood. The CDR3, as DNA: TGTGCCAGTAGTATTCGTTCCTATGCGGGGGCGAACACCGGGGAGCTGTTTTTT. This codes for CASSIRSYAGANTGELFF.